This T cell receptor (beta chain) was sequenced for a study of T cells in Graves' hyperthyroidism and ophthalmopathy (dated by TCRdb to about 2019). For the wider study: Peripheral blood was sampled at the time of initial diagnosis, prior to any treatment. To identify TCR V-J signatures that set the groups apart, the researchers used a discovery cohort of 90 to 100 patients, made up of 43 with Graves' ophthalmopathy and about 55 with stable Graves' hyperthyroidism. Prospective prediction of ophthalmopathy was tested in an independent validation cohort of some 20 hyperthyroidism patients and some 17 patients who later progressed to ophthalmopathy. The approximately 98 discovery patients were randomly divided into training and test sets at a 7:3 ratio. The study also compared thyroid tissue and blood T-cell repertoires from several Graves' hyperthyroidism patients. Once sampling was done, hyperthyroidism patients were given methimazole at a starting dose of 30 mg daily, whereas ophthalmopathy patients were given high-dose intravenous methylprednisolone. The paper describes TCR Vbeta CDR3 sequencing of around 140 peripheral blood samples, made up of fewer than 50 ophthalmopathy patients, around 78 hyperthyroidism patients and 17 progressor patients. General findings and caveats noted by the study authors: In validation, the model predicted progression to ophthalmopathy with 55% to 71% sensitivity and less than 75% specificity, a median of 6.5 months before onset. Most expanded thyroid clonotypes (frequency above 0.001) were also detected in blood, a finding suggesting that blood repertoires may reflect thyroid immune responses. No statistical method was used to set the sample size in advance, and investigators knew the group allocation. A model built on a 13 V-J signature distinguished ophthalmopathy from stable hyperthyroidism, reaching around 88% sensitivity and under 84% specificity in cross-validation and 80%/75% in testing.

V is shortened by 2 bases, J by 6 bases, and the region joining them spans 12 bases. The CDR3 spans 14 residues, from the cysteine through the phenylalanine. The kept DNA is CDR3 alone, 42 bases in frame from the first base. Reading the germline V gene gives CDR1 SGHAT and CDR2 FQNNGV. The TCR beta CDR3 regions were amplified from the RNA transcripts. The TCR CDR3 was subjected to a first round of RT-PCR using the HTBI primer set and the Qiagen OneStep RT-PCR kit. The libraries were constructed in a second round of multiplex PCR and then size-selected and purified. The libraries were sequenced on an Illumina HiSeq2000 using paired-end 100 bp reads. The paper's processing steps were these. SOAPnuke was used to process the raw data, with reads discarded if the reads contained adapters or uncalled bases, had a mean Phred below 15, or lacked an exact constant-primer or identifier match. COPE v1.2.5 was used to merge high-quality paired reads, and clonotypes were defined as unique nucleotide sequences. Clonotypes were aligned to IMGT TRBV, TRBD and TRBJ reference segments using MiTCR v1.1. The analysis was restricted to V-J combinations with a frequency above 0.0001, which together covered roughly 99% of the repertoires. The TCS score was defined as F50 (clonal expansion) divided by E x V (chaos), with BLOSUM62-based TCRdist calculated between CDR3 peptides within each V-J. Welch's t-statistics and random forest reduced roughly 500 V-J features to about 13, which were used in a naive Bayes classifier (R e1071). The public reads were run again by TCRdb, first through fastp at Q25 and then through MiXCR, and only productive beta chains were kept. Entries are consolidated by CDR3 protein sequence, retaining the most common genes and DNA. TCRdb's processing, not the authors' own work, is the source of the V and J calls. This sample is represented by 250,000 to 400,000 distinct CDR3 sequences; around 15% of them were singletons. In total, the top ten clones hold roughly 33% of the sample.

This clonotype has a count of ten or more. Its antigen is unknown. Per-nucleotide qualities are absent, and no much larger clonotype sits a single base away. Ophthalmopathy patients had moderately to severely active disease, Clinical Activity Score of at least 3, NOSPECS grade of at least 4, and duration under 3 months. Patients with uncontrolled infections, other autoimmune diseases, pregnancy or lactation were excluded. Clinical symptoms, serum thyroxine and TRAb, thyroid ultrasound, and orbital computed tomography formed the basis for the diagnoses. PBMCs were separated from roughly 9.3 ml of fresh peripheral blood using Ficoll-Paque density gradient centrifugation. Total RNA was extracted with Trizol reagent, and quality was checked on an Agilent 2100 Bioanalyzer.

The sequence derives from a woman in her forties with Graves' ophthalmopathy. Specimen: blood. The chain links TRBV11-2 with TRBJ2-3, with the D gene call left open. The DNA reads as follows: TGTGCCAGCAGCTTATGGCAGAACTCGGATACGCAGTATTTT. Translated, it reads CASSLWQNSDTQYF.